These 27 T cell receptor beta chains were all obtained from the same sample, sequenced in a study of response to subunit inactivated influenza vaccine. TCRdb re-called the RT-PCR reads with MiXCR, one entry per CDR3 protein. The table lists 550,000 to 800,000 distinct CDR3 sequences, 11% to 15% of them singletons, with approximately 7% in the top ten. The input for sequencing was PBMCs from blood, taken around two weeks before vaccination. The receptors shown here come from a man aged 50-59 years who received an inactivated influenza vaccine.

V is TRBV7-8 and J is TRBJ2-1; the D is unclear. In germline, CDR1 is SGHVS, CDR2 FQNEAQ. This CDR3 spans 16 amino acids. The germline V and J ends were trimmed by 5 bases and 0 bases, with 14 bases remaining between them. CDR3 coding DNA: TGTGCCAGCAGCCCAGGCCGGGTCAGCTCCTACAATGAGCAGTTCTTC. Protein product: CASSPGRVSSYNEQFF.

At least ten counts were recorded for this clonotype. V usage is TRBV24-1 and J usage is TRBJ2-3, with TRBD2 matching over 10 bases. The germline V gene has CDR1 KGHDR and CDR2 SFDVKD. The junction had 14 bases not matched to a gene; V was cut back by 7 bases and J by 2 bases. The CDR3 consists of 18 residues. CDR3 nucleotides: TGTGCCACCAGCTCTACTAGCGGGGCCGAACGGATCACAGATACGCAGTATTTT. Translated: CATSSTSGAERITDTQYF.

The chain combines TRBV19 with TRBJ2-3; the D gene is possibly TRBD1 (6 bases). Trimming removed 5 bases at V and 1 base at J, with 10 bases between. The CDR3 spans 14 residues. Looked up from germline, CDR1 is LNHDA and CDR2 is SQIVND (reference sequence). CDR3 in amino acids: CASSVQGGTDTQYF. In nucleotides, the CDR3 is TGTGCCAGTAGTGTACAGGGAGGCACAGATACGCAGTATTTT.

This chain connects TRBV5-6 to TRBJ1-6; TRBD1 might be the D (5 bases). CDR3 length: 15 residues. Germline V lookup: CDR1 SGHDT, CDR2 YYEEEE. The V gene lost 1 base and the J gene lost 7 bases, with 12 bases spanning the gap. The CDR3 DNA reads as TGTGCCAGCAGCTTGTGGGACGGAGGGAATTCACCCCTCCACTTT. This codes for CASSLWDGGNSPLHF.

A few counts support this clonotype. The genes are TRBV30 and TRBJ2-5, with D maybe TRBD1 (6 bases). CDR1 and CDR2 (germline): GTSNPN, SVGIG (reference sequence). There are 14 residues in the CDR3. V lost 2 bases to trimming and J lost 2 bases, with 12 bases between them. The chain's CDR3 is CAWSRKGGQETQYF. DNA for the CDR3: TGTGCCTGGAGTCGAAAAGGGGGACAAGAGACCCAGTACTTC.

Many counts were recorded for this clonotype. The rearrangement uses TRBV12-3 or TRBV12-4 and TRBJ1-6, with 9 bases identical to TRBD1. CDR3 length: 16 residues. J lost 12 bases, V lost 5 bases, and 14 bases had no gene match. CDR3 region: CASSPGDRAIKGPLHF. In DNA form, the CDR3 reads TGTGCCAGCAGTCCAGGGGACAGGGCAATCAAGGGACCCCTCCACTTT.

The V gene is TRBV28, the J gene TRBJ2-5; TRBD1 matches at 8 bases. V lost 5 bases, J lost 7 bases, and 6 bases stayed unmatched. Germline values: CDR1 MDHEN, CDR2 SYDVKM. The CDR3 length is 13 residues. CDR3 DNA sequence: TGTGCCAGCAGTCTCGGGACAGGCGGGACCCAGTACTTC. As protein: CASSLGTGGTQYF.

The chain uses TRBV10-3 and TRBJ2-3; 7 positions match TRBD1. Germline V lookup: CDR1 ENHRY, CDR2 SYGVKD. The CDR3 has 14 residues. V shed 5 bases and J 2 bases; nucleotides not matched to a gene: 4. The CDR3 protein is CAISRTGNTDTQYF. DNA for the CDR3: TGTGCCATCAGTAGGACAGGAAACACAGATACGCAGTATTTT.

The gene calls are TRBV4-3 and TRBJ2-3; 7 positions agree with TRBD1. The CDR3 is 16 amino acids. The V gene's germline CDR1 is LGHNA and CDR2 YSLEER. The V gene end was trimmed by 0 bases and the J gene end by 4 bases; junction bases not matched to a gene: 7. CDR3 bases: TGCGCCAGCAGCCAAGAGGGTGGAGGACAGGCAGATACGCAGTATTTT. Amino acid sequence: CASSQEGGGQADTQYF.

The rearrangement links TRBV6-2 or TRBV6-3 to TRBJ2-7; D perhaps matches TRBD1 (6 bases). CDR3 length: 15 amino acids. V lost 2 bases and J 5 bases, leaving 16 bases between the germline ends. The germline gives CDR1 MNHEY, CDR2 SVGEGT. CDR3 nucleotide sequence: TGTGCCAGCAGTTACGACAGGTCCATAGGAAACGAGCAGTACTTC. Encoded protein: CASSYDRSIGNEQYF.

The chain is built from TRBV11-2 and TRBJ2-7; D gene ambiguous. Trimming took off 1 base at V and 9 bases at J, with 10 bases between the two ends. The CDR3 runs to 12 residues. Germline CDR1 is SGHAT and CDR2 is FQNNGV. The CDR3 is CASSLVLERQYF. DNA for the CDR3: TGTGCCAGCAGCTTAGTGCTGGAGAGGCAGTACTTC.

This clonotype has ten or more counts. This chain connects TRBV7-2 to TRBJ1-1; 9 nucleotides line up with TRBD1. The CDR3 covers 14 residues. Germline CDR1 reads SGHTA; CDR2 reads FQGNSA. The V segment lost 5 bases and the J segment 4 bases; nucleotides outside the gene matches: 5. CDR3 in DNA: TGTGCCAGCAGCCTACAGGGGGCCAGCACTGAAGCTTTCTTT. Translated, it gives CASSLQGASTEAFF.

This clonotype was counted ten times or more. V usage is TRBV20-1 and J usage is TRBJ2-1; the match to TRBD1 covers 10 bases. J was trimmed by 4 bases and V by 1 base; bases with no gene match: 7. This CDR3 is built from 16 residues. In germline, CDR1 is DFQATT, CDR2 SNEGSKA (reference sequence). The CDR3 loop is CSARGTGTGEYNEQFF. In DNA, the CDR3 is TGCAGTGCTAGAGGAACCGGGACAGGGGAGTACAATGAGCAGTTCTTC.

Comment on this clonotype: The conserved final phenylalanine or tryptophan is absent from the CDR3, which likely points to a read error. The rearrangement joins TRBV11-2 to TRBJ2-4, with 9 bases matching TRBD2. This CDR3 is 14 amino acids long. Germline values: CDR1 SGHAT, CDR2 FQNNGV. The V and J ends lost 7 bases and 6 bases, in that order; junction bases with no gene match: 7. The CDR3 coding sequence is TGTGCCAGCACCCGCGGGGGGGCCTCAAACATTCAGTACCTC. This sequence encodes CASTRGGASNIQYL.

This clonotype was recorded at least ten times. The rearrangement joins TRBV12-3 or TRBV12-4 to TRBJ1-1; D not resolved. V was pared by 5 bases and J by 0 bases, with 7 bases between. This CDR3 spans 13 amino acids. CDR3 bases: TGTGCCAGCAGTAGAGCTGTGAACACTGAAGCTTTCTTT. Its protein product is CASSRAVNTEAFF.

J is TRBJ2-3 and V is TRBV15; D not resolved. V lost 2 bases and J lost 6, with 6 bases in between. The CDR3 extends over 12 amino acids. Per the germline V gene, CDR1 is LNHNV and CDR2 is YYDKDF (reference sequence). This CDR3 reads CATSRPPDTQYF. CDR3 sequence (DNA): TGTGCCACCAGCAGACCCCCGGATACGCAGTATTTT.

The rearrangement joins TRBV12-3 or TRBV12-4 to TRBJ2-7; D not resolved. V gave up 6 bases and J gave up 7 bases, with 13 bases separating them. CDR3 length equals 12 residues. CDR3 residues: CASRAEKREQYF. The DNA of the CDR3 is TGTGCCAGCAGAGCAGAAAAAAGGGAGCAGTACTTC.

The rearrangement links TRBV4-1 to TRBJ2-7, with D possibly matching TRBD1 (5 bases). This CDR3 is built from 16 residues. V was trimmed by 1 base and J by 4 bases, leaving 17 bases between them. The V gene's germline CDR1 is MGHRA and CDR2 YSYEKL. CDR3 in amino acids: CASSQATAHKTYEQYF. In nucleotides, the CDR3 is TGCGCCAGCAGCCAAGCGACAGCTCACAAAACGTACGAGCAGTACTTC.

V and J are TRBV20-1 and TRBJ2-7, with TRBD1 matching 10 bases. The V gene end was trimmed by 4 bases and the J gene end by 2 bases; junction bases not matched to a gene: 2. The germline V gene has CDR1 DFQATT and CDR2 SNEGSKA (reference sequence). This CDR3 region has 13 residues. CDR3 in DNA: TGCAGTGCTATTGGGACAGGGGCCTACGAGCAGTACTTC. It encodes CSAIGTGAYEQYF.

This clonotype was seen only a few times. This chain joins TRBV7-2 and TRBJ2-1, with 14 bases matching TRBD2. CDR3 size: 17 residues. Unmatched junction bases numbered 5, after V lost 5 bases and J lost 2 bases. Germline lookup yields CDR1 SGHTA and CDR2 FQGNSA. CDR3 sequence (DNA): TGTGCCAGCAGCCTACCGGGACTAGCGGGAGCCTACAATGAGCAGTTCTTC. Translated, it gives CASSLPGLAGAYNEQFF.

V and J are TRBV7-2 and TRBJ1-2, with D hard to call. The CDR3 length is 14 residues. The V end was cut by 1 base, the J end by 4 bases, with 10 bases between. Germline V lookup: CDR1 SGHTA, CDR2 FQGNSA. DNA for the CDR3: TGTGCCAGCAGCTTAGAGGACCGTGTCTATGGCTACACCTTC. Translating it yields CASSLEDRVYGYTF.

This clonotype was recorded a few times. This chain's CDR3 is CASSIVGSPLHF. The DNA of the CDR3 is TGTGCCAGTAGTATCGTGGGGTCACCCCTCCACTTT. The chain uses TRBV19 and TRBJ1-6, with D uncertain. V gave up 3 bases and J gave up 10 bases, with 7 bases separating them. CDR1 LNHDA and CDR2 SQIVND come from the germline V gene (reference sequence). The CDR3 contains 12 residues. The whole variable domain, filled in from reference TRBV19 and TRBJ1-6, reads DGGITQSPKYLFRKEGQNVTLSCEQNLNHDAMYWYRQDPGQGLRLIYYSQIVNDFQKGDIAEGYSVSREKKESFPLTVTSAQKNPTAFYLCASSIVGSPLHFGNGTRLTVT.

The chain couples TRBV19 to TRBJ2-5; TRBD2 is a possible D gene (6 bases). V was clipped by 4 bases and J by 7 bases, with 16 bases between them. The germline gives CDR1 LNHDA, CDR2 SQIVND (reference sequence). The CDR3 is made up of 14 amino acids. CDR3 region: CASSTRREVGTQYF. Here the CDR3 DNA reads TGTGCCAGTAGTACAAGGAGGGAAGTGGGGACCCAGTACTTC.

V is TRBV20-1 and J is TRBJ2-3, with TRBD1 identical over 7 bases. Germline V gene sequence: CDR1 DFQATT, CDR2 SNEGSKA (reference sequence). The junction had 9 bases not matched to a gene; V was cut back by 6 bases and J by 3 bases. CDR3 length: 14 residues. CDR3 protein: CSARQGSWTDTQYF. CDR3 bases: TGCAGTGCCAGACAGGGTAGTTGGACAGATACGCAGTATTTT.

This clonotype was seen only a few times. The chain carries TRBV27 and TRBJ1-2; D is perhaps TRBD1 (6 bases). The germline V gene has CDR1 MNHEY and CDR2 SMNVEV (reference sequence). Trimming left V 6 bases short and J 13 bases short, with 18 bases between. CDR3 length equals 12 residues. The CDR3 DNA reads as TGTGCCAGCAGCAAACCGACAGGCCCTGCCACCTTC. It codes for CASSKPTGPATF.

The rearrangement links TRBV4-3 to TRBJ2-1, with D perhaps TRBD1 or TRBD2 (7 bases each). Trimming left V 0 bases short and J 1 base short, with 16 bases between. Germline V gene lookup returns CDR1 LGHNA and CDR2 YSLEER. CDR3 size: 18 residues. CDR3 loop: CASSQDQGGVESYNEQFF. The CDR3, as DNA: TGCGCCAGCAGCCAAGATCAGGGGGGGGTGGAATCCTACAATGAGCAGTTCTTC.

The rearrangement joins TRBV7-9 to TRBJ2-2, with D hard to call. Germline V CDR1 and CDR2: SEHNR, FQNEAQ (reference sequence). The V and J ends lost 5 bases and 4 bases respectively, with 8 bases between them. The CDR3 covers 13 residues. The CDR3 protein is CASSPPRTGELFF. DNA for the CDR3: TGTGCCAGCAGCCCCCCCCGCACCGGGGAGCTGTTTTTT.